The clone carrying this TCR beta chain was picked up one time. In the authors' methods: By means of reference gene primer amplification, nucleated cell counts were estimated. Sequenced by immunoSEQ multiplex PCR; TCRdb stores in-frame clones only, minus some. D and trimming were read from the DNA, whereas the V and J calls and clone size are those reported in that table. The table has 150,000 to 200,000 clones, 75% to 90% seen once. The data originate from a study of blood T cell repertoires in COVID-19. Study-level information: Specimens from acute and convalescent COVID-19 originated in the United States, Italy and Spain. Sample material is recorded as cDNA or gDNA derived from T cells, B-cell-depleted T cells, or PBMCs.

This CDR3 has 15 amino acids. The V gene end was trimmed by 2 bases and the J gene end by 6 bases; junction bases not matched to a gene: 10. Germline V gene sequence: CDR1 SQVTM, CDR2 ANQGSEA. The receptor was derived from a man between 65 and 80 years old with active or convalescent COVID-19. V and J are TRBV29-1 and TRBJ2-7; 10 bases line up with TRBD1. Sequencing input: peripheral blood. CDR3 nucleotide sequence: TGCAGCGTTGAATTTTTTGGGACAGGGGCCGTCGAGCAGTACTTC. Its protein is CSVEFFGTGAVEQYF.